This TCR beta chain stems from a study of cytomegalovirus exposure and HLA in healthy donors. As for the study in general: Researchers found that 81% of some 400 genotyped donors fell within the Caucasian-associated ancestry cluster.

The CDR3 totals 16 residues. After removal of 3 bases from V and 2 bases from J, the junction contained 4 bases not matched to a gene. Germline V gene lookup returns CDR1 MGHDK and CDR2 SYGVNS. PCR was performed using 60 Vbeta and 13 Jbeta primers. Sequencing was performed with immunoSEQ multiplex PCR; in TCRdb, only in-frame clones are kept and a portion is missing. The table has over 150,000 clones, roughly four fifths seen once; the top ten hold just under 3%. Whole-study results and caveats: Rarity marked most TCR sequences, yet some public TCRs occurred in many donors.

Points on this clone: Its target is not known.

Each of the donors was a healthy bone marrow donor. The TCR comes from a male donor in good health and CMV-seronegative. The V and J genes are TRBV25-1 and TRBJ2-3; 11 bases line up with TRBD2. Sequences were obtained from PBMCs. CDR3 bases: TGTGCCAGCAGTGAGGGACTAGCGGAATACACAGATACGCAGTATTTT. The encoded protein is CASSEGLAEYTDTQYF.